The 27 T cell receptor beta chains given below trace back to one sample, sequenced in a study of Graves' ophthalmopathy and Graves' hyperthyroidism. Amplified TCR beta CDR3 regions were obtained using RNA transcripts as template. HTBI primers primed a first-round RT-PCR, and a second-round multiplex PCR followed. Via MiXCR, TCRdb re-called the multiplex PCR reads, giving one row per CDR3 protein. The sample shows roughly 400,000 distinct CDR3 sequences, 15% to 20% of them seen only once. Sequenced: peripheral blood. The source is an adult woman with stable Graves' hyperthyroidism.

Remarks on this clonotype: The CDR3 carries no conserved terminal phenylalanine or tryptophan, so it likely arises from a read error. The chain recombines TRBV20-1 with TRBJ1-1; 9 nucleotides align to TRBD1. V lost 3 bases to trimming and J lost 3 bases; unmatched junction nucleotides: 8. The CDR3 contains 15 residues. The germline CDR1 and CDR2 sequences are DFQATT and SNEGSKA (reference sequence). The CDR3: CSARNSRQGDTEAFS. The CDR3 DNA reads TGCAGTGCTAGGAACTCGAGACAGGGGGACACTGAAGCTTTCTCT.

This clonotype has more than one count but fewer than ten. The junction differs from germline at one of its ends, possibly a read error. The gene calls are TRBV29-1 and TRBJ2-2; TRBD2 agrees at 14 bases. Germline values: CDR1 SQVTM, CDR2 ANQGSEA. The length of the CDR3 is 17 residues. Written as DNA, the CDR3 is TGCGGCGTTCGATACACCGGGACTAGCGGGAGTCGCGGGGAGCTGTTTTTT. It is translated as CGVRYTGTSGSRGELFF.

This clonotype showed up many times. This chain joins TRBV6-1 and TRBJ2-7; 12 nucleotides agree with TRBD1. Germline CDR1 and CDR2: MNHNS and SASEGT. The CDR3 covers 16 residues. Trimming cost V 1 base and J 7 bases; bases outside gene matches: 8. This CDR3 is CASSEGAGTGGEEQYF. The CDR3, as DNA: TGTGCCAGCAGTGAAGGGGCCGGGACAGGGGGCGAAGAGCAGTACTTC.

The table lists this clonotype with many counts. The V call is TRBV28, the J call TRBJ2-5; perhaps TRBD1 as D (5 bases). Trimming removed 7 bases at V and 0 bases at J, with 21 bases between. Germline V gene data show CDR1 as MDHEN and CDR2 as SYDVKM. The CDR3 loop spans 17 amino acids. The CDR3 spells CASTKGLAGLYQETQYF. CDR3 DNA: TGTGCCAGCACCAAGGGGCTGGCTGGCTTGTACCAAGAGACCCAGTACTTC.

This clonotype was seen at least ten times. The CDR3 sequence: CSAKRETQYF. The CDR3, as DNA: TGCAGTGCCAAGCGTGAGACCCAGTACTTC. The chain employs TRBV20-1 and TRBJ2-5; D is unclear. CDR1 and CDR2 (germline): DFQATT, SNEGSKA (reference sequence). V dropped 6 bases and J dropped 5 bases, with 7 bases sitting between them. CDR3 length: 10 residues.

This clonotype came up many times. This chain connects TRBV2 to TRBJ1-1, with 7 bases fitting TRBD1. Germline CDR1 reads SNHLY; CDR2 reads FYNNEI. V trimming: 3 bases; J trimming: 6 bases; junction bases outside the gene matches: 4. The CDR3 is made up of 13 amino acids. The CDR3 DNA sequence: TGTGCCAGCAGTGAGGAGACAGGGTCTGAAGCTTTCTTT. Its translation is CASSEETGSEAFF.

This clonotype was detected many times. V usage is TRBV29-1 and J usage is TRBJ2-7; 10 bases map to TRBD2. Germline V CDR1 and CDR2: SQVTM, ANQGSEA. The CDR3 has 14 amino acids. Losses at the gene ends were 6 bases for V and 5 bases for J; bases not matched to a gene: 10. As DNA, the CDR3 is TGCAGCGTAAAGAGGCTAGCGGGAGTCCACGAGCAGTACTTC. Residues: CSVKRLAGVHEQYF.

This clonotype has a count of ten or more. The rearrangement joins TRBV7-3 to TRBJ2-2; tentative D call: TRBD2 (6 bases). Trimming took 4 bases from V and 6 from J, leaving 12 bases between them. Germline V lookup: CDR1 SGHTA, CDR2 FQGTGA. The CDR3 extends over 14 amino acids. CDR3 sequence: CASSSIGEAGELFF. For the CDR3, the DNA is TGTGCCAGCAGCTCCATTGGGGAGGCCGGGGAGCTGTTTTTT.

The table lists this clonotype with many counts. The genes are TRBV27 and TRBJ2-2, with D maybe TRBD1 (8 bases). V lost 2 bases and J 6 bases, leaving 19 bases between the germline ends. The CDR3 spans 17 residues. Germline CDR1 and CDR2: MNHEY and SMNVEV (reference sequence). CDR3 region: CASSLPSGQGVAGELFF. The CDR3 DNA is TGTGCCAGCAGTTTACCTAGCGGACAGGGCGTCGCCGGGGAGCTGTTTTTT.

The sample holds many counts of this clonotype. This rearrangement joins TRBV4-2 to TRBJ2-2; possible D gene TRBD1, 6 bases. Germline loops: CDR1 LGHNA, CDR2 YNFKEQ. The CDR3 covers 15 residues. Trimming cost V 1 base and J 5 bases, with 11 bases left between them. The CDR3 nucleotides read TGTGCCAGCAGCCAAGCAGGGGTTTGGACCGGGGAGCTGTTTTTT. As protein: CASSQAGVWTGELFF.

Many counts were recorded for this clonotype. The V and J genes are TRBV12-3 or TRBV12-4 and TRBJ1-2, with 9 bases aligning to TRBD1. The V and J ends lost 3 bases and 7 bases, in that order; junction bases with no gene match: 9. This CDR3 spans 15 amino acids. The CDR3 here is CASSLLDRGSAGYTF. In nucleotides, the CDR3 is TGTGCCAGCAGTTTGTTAGACAGGGGGTCGGCTGGCTACACCTTC.

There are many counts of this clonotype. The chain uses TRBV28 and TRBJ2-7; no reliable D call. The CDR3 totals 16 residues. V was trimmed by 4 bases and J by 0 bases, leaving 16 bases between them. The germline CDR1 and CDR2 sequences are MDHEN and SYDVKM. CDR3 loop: CASSSPSSGSSYEQYF. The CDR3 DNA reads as TGTGCCAGCAGTTCCCCCAGTTCGGGTTCCTCCTACGAGCAGTACTTC.

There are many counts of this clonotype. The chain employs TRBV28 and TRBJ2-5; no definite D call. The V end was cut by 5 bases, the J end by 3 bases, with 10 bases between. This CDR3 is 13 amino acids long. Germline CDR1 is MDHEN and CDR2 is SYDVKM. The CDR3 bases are TGTGCCAGCAGTCCGCCGCCTAAAGAGACCCAGTACTTC. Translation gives CASSPPPKETQYF.

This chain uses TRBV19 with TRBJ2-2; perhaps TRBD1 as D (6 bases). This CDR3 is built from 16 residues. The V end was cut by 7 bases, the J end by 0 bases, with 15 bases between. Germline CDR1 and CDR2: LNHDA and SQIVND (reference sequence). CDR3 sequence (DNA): TGTGCCAGTACCCGCCTGGGGGCCGCGAACACCGGGGAGCTGTTTTTT. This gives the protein CASTRLGAANTGELFF.

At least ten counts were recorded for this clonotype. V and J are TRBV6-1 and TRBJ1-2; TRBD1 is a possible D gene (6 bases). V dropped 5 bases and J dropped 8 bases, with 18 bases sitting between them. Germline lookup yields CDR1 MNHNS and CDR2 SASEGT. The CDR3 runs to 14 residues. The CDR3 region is CASSPSQGSYGYTF. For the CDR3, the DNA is TGTGCCAGCAGTCCATCACAGGGCAGTTACGGCTACACCTTC.

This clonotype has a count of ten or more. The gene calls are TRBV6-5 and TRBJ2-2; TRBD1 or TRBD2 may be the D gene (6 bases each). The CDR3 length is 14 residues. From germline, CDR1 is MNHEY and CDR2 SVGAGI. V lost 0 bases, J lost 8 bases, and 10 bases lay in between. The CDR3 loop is CASSYSRGRGELFF. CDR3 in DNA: TGTGCCAGCAGTTACTCAAGGGGGAGGGGGGAGCTGTTTTTT.

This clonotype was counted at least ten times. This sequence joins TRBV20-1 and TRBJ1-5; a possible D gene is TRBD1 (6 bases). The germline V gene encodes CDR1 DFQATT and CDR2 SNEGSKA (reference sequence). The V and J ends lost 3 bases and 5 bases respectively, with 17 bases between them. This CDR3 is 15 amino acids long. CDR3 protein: CSARPTGLPHQPQHF. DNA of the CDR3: TGCAGTGCTAGGCCGACAGGCCTTCCACATCAGCCCCAGCATTTT.

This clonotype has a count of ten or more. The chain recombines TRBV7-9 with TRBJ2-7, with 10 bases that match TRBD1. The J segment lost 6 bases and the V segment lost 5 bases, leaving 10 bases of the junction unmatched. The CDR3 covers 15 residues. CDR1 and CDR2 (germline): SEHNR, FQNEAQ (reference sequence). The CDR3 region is CASSPRDRGTGEQYF. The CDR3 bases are TGTGCCAGCAGCCCCCGGGACAGGGGAACAGGCGAGCAGTACTTC. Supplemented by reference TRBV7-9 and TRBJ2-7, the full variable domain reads DTGVSQNPRHKITKRGQNVTFRCDPISEHNRLYWYRQTLGQGPEFLTYFQNEAQLEKSRLLSDRFSAERPKGSFSTLEIQRTEQGDSAMYLCASSPRDRGTGEQYFGPGTRLTVT.

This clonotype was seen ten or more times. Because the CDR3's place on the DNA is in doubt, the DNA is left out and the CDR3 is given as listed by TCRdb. The CDR3 loop reads CATSDSGQAGYTF. The chain has TRBV24-1 and TRBJ1-2; the table's D call TRBD1 went unverified against the DNA. From its first to its last residue, the CDR3 has 13 amino acids. Germline-derived CDR1 and CDR2 are KGHDR and SFDVKD.

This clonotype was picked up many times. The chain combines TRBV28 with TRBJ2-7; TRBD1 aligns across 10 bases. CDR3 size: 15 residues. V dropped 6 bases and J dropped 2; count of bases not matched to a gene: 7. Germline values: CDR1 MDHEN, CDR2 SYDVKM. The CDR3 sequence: CASSHTGTGAYEQYF. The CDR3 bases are TGTGCCAGCAGCCACACCGGGACAGGGGCCTACGAGCAGTACTTC.

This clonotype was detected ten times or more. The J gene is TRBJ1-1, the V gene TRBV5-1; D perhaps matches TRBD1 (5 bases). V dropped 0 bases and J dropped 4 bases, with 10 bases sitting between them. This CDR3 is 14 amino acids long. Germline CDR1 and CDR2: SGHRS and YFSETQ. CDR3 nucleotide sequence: TGCGCCAGCAGCTTGGACGTGAGGGGCACTGAAGCTTTCTTT. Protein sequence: CASSLDVRGTEAFF.

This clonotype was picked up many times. The CDR3 sequence is CASSWGGPWGTEAFF. The CDR3 DNA is TGTGCCAGCAGCTGGGGGGGTCCCTGGGGCACTGAAGCTTTCTTT. The genes are TRBV6-2 or TRBV6-3 and TRBJ1-1; a possible D gene is TRBD1 (5 bases). Trimming left V 6 bases short and J 4 bases short, with 18 bases between. CDR3 length: 15 amino acids. Germline values: CDR1 MNHEY, CDR2 SVGEGT.

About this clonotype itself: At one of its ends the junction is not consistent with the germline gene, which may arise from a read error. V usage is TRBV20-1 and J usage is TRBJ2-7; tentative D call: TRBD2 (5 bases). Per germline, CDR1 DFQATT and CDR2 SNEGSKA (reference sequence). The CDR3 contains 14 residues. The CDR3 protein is CSSRGPGSSYEQYF. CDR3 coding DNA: TGCAGTTCTAGAGGGCCGGGAAGCTCCTACGAGCAGTACTTC.

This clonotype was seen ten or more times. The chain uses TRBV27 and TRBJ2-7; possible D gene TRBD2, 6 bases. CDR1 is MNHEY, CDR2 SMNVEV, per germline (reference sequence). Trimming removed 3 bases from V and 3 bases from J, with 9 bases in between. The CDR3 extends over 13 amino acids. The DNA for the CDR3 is TGTGCCAGCAGTTTCCGGGGAGGCTACGAGCAGTACTTC. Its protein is CASSFRGGYEQYF.

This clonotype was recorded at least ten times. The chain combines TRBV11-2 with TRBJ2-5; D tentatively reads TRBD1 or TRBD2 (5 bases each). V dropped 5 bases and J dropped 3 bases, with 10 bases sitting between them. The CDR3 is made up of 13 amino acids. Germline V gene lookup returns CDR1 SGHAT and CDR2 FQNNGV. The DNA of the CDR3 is TGTGCCAGCAGCGCCGGGGCAGAAGAGACCCAGTACTTC. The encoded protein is CASSAGAEETQYF.

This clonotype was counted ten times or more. The DNA of the CDR3 is TGTGCCAGCAGTCTCTCCCCGGGCTCTGCTGGAAACACCATATATTTT. It yields the protein CASSLSPGSAGNTIYF. The V and J genes are TRBV28 and TRBJ1-3; unclear D gene. This CDR3 has 16 residues. Germline CDR1 reads MDHEN; CDR2 reads SYDVKM. V gave up 5 bases and J gave up 2 bases, with 16 bases separating them.

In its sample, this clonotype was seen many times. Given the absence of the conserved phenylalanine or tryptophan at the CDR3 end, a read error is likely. The CDR3 protein is CASSFETINTEAFL. For the CDR3, the DNA is TGTGCCAGCAGTTTTGAGACAATAAACACTGAAGCTTTCCTT. The chain links TRBV28 to TRBJ1-1; D call uncertain. Looked up from germline, CDR1 is MDHEN and CDR2 is SYDVKM. Trimming removed 3 bases at V and 2 bases at J, with 10 bases between. This CDR3 contains 14 residues.